This TCR beta chain came from a study of response to subunit inactivated influenza vaccine. Study-wide results and caveats: The authors suggested that every seasonal influenza vaccination recruits few new T cells.

This clonotype was recorded at least ten times. As yet, its antigen is unknown. The V gene end was trimmed by 4 bases and the J gene end by 1 base; junction bases not matched to a gene: 2. In germline, CDR1 is SGDLS, CDR2 YYNGEE. The CDR3 sequence is 14 residues long. TCRdb re-analysed the RT-PCR reads in MiXCR, keeping a single row per CDR3 protein. The sample has about 700,000 distinct CDR3 sequences, approximately 15% seen once; the top ten hold roughly 7.2%. The sequence was obtained from a man aged 50-59 years who received an inactivated influenza vaccine. V is TRBV9 and J is TRBJ1-1; 9 nucleotides match TRBD1. The sample here was PBMCs from blood, taken 14 to 15 days before vaccination. CDR3 sequence: CASSTGQGNTEAFF. The DNA of the CDR3 is TGTGCCAGCAGCACGGGACAGGGGAACACTGAAGCTTTCTTT.